What follows are 20 T cell receptor beta chains derived from one specimen sequenced in a study of response to subunit inactivated influenza vaccine. TCRdb re-called the RT-PCR reads with MiXCR, one entry per CDR3 protein. The sample includes a few hundred thousand distinct CDR3 sequences, around 20% of them seen just once. The input for sequencing was PBMCs from blood, taken about 20 months after vaccination. The receptors shown here come from a man between 50 and 75 years old who received an inactivated influenza vaccine.

This clonotype was seen only a few times. The V call is TRBV7-3, the J call TRBJ2-1; 8 bases are a match to TRBD1. Per germline, CDR1 SGHTA and CDR2 FQGTGA. This CDR3 spans 16 amino acids. Trimming took 5 bases from V and 0 from J; bases not matched to a gene: 6. CDR3 coding DNA: TGTGCCAGCAGCACCCGACAGGGGAGCTCCTACAATGAGCAGTTCTTC. Translating it yields CASSTRQGSSYNEQFF.

The chain has TRBV5-1 and TRBJ2-6, with 9 nucleotides matching TRBD1. CDR1 SGHRS and CDR2 YFSETQ come from the germline V gene. The CDR3 is made up of 16 amino acids. The V segment lost 2 bases and the J segment 3 bases; nucleotides outside the gene matches: 3. The CDR3 sequence: CASSLQGASGANVLTF. In nucleotides, the CDR3 is TGCGCCAGCAGCTTACAGGGGGCGAGTGGGGCCAACGTCCTGACTTTC.

This clonotype has only a few counts. The chain has TRBV7-2 and TRBJ1-2; D gene unclear. Between the trimmed V and J ends, which lost 3 bases and 2 bases, there was a span of 7 bases. Germline CDR1 and CDR2: SGHTA and FQGNSA. The CDR3 is 13 residues long. The CDR3 sequence is CASSFGKNYGYTF. The CDR3 DNA reads as TGTGCCAGCAGCTTTGGAAAAAACTATGGCTACACCTTC.

Concerning this clonotype itself: An end of the junction does not agree with germline; a read error may underlie this. The genes are TRBV7-2 and TRBJ2-1; no clear D. There are 14 residues in the CDR3. Germline V gene sequence: CDR1 SGHTA, CDR2 FQGNSA. DNA for the CDR3: TGTGCCAGCGGCTTTAGCTACACCTACAATGAGCAGTTCTTC. Encoded protein: CASGFSYTYNEQFF.

V and J are TRBV18 and TRBJ2-1, with TRBD1 matching 8 bases. The CDR3 runs to 15 residues. Trimming removed 2 bases from V and 4 bases from J; junction bases left unmatched: 4. Germline V gene data show CDR1 as KGHSH and CDR2 as LQKENI. CDR3 region: CASSPATGGYNEQFF. The CDR3 DNA follows: TGTGCCAGCTCACCAGCTACAGGGGGATACAATGAGCAGTTCTTC.

J is TRBJ2-3 and V is TRBV9; D possibly corresponds to TRBD2 (6 bases). This CDR3 is built from 16 residues. The germline V gene has CDR1 SGDLS and CDR2 YYNGEE. Trimming pared 3 bases from V and 2 bases from J, leaving 16 bases between. The CDR3: CASSASGGSDTDTQYF. The CDR3 DNA follows: TGTGCCAGCAGCGCCAGTGGAGGGTCTGACACAGATACGCAGTATTTT.

The chain combines TRBV11-1 with TRBJ1-1, with TRBD1 matching 9 bases. The V and J ends lost 5 bases and 1 base, in that order; junction bases with no gene match: 14. The CDR3 is made up of 18 amino acids. The germline gives CDR1 SGHAT, CDR2 FQDESV (reference sequence). CDR3 in DNA: TGTGCCAGCAGCCCAGCTAGGGGACAGGGTCGAGGGAACACTGAAGCTTTCTTT. Translation: CASSPARGQGRGNTEAFF.

This clonotype showed up many times. V and J are TRBV2 and TRBJ1-5; D is undetermined. The CDR3 covers 14 residues. The germline gives CDR1 SNHLY, CDR2 FYNNEI. The V gene lost 0 bases and the J gene lost 13 bases, with 16 bases spanning the gap. The CDR3 here is CASSEATPRKSQHF. The CDR3, as DNA: TGTGCCAGCAGTGAAGCCACTCCTCGAAAGTCGCAGCATTTT. The variable domain in full, completed from reference TRBV2 and TRBJ1-5, reads EPEVTQTPSHQVTQMGQEVILRCVPISNHLYFYWYRQILGQKVEFLVSFYNNEISEKSEIFDDQFSVERPDGSNFTLKIRSTKLEDSAMYFCASSEATPRKSQHFGDGTRLSIL.

This clonotype appeared many times. The genes are TRBV4-1 and TRBJ1-1; D is ambiguous. Germline V gives CDR1 MGHRA, CDR2 YSYEKL. V was clipped by 4 bases and J by 1 base, with 7 bases between them. The CDR3 sequence is 13 residues long. Written as DNA, the CDR3 is TGCGCCAGCAGCCCCTACGGGAACACTGAAGCTTTCTTT. Protein product: CASSPYGNTEAFF.

This clonotype was counted a few times. J is TRBJ1-1 and V is TRBV11-2, with 8 bases that match TRBD1. The germline CDR1 and CDR2 sequences are SGHAT and FQNNGV. V lost 4 bases to trimming and J lost 0 bases; unmatched junction nucleotides: 4. This CDR3 has 15 amino acids. CDR3 nucleotide sequence: TGTGCCAGCAGCTCAGGGGGCACAATGAACACTGAAGCTTTCTTT. Encoded protein: CASSSGGTMNTEAFF.

The chain joins TRBV10-3 to TRBJ2-1; 8 bases are shared with TRBD2. Germline CDR1 ENHRY, CDR2 SYGVKD. V gave up 6 bases and J gave up 5 bases; unmatched junction bases: 9. This CDR3 region has 15 residues. The CDR3 region is CAISEGLVANNEQFF. CDR3 nucleotide sequence: TGTGCCATCAGCGAGGGACTAGTCGCGAACAATGAGCAGTTCTTC.

Here the CDR3 DNA reads TGCGCCAGCAGAGAAGGGGCTAACAATGAGCAGTTCTTC. Translation gives CASREGANNEQFF. The genes are TRBV5-1 and TRBJ2-1; D might be TRBD1 (5 bases). The length of the CDR3 is 13 residues. CDR1 SGHRS and CDR2 YFSETQ come from the germline V gene. V lost 5 bases and J lost 5, with 11 bases in between.

This clonotype was observed a handful of times. This chain links TRBV28 with TRBJ2-2; no clear D gene. This CDR3 spans 13 amino acids. Trimming left V 4 bases short and J 6 bases short, with 9 bases between. Germline assignment: CDR1 MDHEN and CDR2 SYDVKM. CDR3 sequence: CASSWIGPGELFF. DNA for the CDR3: TGTGCCAGCAGTTGGATCGGCCCCGGGGAGCTGTTTTTT.

This clonotype was seen a handful of times. The chain uses TRBV7-2 and TRBJ1-4, with D hard to call. This CDR3 contains 13 residues. Germline CDR1 and CDR2: SGHTA and FQGNSA. V was pared by 1 base and J by 8 bases, with 8 bases between. CDR3 amino acids: CASSLGTREKLFF. The CDR3 DNA sequence: TGTGCCAGCAGCTTAGGGACCCGGGAAAAACTGTTTTTT.

A few counts support this clonotype. The chain combines TRBV7-2 with TRBJ1-1; D might be TRBD1 (6 bases). This CDR3 is 15 amino acids long. Trimming took off 5 bases at V and 1 base at J, with 14 bases between the two ends. Per germline, CDR1 SGHTA and CDR2 FQGNSA. The CDR3 DNA sequence: TGTGCCAGCAGCCCGAGCACAGGGCGGAACACTGAAGCTTTCTTT. Protein: CASSPSTGRNTEAFF.

The sample holds many counts of this clonotype. The V and J genes are TRBV6-1 and TRBJ1-5, with D possibly matching TRBD1 (6 bases). The CDR3 consists of 13 residues. Germline CDR1 is MNHNS and CDR2 is SASEGT. V was clipped by 5 bases and J by 7 bases, with 12 bases between them. The CDR3 spells CASSQGQLQPQHF. The CDR3 DNA reads TGTGCCAGCAGTCAAGGACAGCTACAGCCCCAGCATTTT.

This clonotype was seen more than once but under ten times. The genes are TRBV19 and TRBJ1-5; D call uncertain. Trimming took off 3 bases at V and 2 bases at J, with 11 bases between the two ends. Germline CDR1 LNHDA, CDR2 SQIVND (reference sequence). The CDR3 is 15 residues long. CDR3 loop: CASSIQNSGNQPQHF. In DNA form, the CDR3 reads TGTGCCAGTAGTATCCAGAACAGTGGCAATCAGCCCCAGCATTTT.

Only a few counts were recorded for this clonotype. The rearrangement joins TRBV10-3 to TRBJ1-1; no definite D call. V gave up 2 bases and J gave up 0 bases, with 7 bases separating them. There are 14 residues in the CDR3. CDR1 and CDR2 from the germline V gene are ENHRY and SYGVKD. Written as DNA, the CDR3 is TGTGCCATCAGTGAGGCAATCCTGAACACTGAAGCTTTCTTT. This gives the protein CAISEAILNTEAFF.

This sequence joins TRBV18 and TRBJ2-6; 8 nucleotides align to TRBD2. The CDR3 totals 18 residues. CDR1 is KGHSH, CDR2 LQKENI, per germline. Trimming cost V 1 base and J 0 bases; bases outside gene matches: 5. CDR3 coding DNA: TGTGCCAGCTCACCACGGTTTAGCGGGGACTCTGGGGCCAACGTCCTGACTTTC. It encodes CASSPRFSGDSGANVLTF.

This clonotype was recorded many times. The chain combines TRBV12-3 or TRBV12-4 with TRBJ1-2; D gene uncertain. CDR3 size: 12 residues. Trimming took 2 bases from V and 4 from J, leaving 5 bases between them. CDR3 in amino acids: CASSLRVYGYTF. CDR3 DNA sequence: TGTGCCAGCAGTTTAAGAGTCTATGGCTACACCTTC.